This TCR beta chain was recorded in a study of blood T cell repertoires in COVID-19. About the study: The cDNA or gDNA used as material had been derived from T cells, B-cell-depleted T cells, or PBMCs.

The table came from immunoSEQ multiplex PCR; TCRdb's copy has only in-frame clones and leaves some out. The sample includes over 300,000 clones, approximately 88% seen only once; the top ten take about 6.8%. This clonotype originated in a man younger than 35 who had recovered from COVID-19. The specimen was peripheral blood.

The CDR3 protein is CASTNGGQGVADTQYF. DNA of the CDR3: TGTGCCAGCACTAATGGCGGACAGGGGGTTGCAGATACGCAGTATTTT. The chain has TRBV3-1 (or the pseudogene TRBV3-2) and TRBJ2-3, with 10 bases aligning to TRBD1. Germline assignment: CDR1 LGHDT and CDR2 YNNKEL (reference sequence). The CDR3 is made up of 16 amino acids. J was trimmed by 4 bases and V by 7 bases; bases with no gene match: 11.